This TCR beta chain is from a study of graft-versus-host responses after intestinal transplantation. Remarks on this clone: Its matching antigen is unknown.

This CDR3 has 16 amino acids. Germline V gives CDR1 SGHDT, CDR2 YYEEEE. With V trimmed by 5 bases and J by 0 bases, 11 bases remained unmatched. Study results and caveats: Early after transplant, HvG clones declined as circulating GvH clones peaked.

Sequencing used immunoSEQ multiplex PCR; TCRdb keeps in-frame clones, though not all of them. The top ten clones hold approximately 1.1% of a sample with approximately 85,000 clones, approximately 92% of them seen once. This specimen was unstimulated CD8+ T cells sorted from spleen or lymph node cells, taken before transplant. The source of this sequence is a human donor who was the organ donor for an intestinal transplant. V is TRBV5-6 and J is TRBJ2-7; 7 nucleotides line up with TRBD1. CDR3 sequence: CASSGPGQRISYEQYF. Here the CDR3 DNA reads TGTGCCAGCAGTGGGCCGGGACAGAGGATCTCCTACGAGCAGTACTTC.